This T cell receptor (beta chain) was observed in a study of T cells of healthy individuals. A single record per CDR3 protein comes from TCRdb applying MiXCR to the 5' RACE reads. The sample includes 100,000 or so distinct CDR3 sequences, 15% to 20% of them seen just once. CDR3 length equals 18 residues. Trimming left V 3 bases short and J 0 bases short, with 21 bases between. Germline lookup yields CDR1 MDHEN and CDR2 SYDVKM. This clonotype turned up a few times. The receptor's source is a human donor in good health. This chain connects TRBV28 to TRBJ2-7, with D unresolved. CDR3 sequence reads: CASSFTLGTAETSYEQYF. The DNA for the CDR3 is TGTGCCAGCAGTTTTACTCTCGGCACAGCTGAGACCTCCTACGAGCAGTACTTC.